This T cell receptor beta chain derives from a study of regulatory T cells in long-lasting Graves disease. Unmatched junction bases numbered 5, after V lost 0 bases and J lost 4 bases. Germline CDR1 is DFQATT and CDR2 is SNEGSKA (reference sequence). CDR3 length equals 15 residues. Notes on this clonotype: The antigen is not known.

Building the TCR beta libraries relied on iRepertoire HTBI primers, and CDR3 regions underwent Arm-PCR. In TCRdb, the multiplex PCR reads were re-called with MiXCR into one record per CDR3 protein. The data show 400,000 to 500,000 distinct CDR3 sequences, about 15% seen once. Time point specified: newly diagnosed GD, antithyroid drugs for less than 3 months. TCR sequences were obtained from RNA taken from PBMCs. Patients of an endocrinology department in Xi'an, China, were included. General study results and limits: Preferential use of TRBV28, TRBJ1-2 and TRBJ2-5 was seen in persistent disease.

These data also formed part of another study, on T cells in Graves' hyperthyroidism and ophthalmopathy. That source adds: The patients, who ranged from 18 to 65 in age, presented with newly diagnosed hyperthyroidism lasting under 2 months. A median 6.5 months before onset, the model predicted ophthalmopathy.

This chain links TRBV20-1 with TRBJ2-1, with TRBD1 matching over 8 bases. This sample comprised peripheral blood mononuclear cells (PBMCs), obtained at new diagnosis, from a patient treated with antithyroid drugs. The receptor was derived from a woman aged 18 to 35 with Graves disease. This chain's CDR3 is CSARDGQGGYNEQFF. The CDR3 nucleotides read TGCAGTGCTAGAGATGGACAGGGTGGGTACAATGAGCAGTTCTTC.